Described below is a single T cell receptor beta chain sequence and its context. Its specificity is unknown. This entry belongs to a study of identical twins' blood T cells. Study outcomes and limitations: Twins reportedly had markedly more similar V usage than unrelated donors, even among out-of-frame TCRbeta clonotypes. Environmental influences on twin similarity could not be excluded.

Germline loops: CDR1 SGHAT, CDR2 FQNNGV. V was clipped by 6 bases and J by 4 bases; unmatched bases: 13. This CDR3 has 16 amino acids. TCR cDNA libraries came from RNA via a modified published protocol. Using its own MiXCR run on the 5' RACE reads, TCRdb lists one record per CDR3 protein. The sample holds fewer than 450,000 distinct CDR3 sequences; about 28% are singletons and the top ten take about 6.1%. The sequence was obtained from a woman between 18 and 49 years old in good health. The sequencing sample was made of PBMCs. V gene TRBV11-2 combines with J gene TRBJ1-1; 8 bases align to TRBD1. DNA of the CDR3: TGTGCCAGCAGAGAGAATTGGGACAGGCCCAGCACTGAAGCTTTCTTT. It codes for CASRENWDRPSTEAFF.